The T cell receptor (beta chain) under discussion was sequenced for a study of blood T cell repertoires in COVID-19. On the study more broadly: Acute and convalescent COVID-19 specimens originated in the United States, Italy and Spain. Sources were T cells, B-cell-depleted T cells, or PBMCs; the material itself was cDNA or gDNA.

The germline gives CDR1 SGHRS, CDR2 YFSETQ. CDR3 length: 14 amino acids. V gave up 4 bases and J gave up 5 bases; unmatched junction bases: 6. While infection was still active, Seattle patients were enrolled and then followed longitudinally. Repertoires were generated with immunoSEQ multiplex PCR, while TCRdb's copy carries only in-frame clones and drops some. The sample comprises approximately 250,000 clones, 86% of which are singletons, and 5% to 7% rests with the top ten. The source is a woman older than 75 with COVID-19, enrolled during active disease. V is TRBV5-1 and J is TRBJ1-1, with 9 nucleotides matching TRBD1. Input material: peripheral blood. The CDR3: CASSLGQGFTEAFF. The CDR3 coding sequence is TGCGCCAGCAGCCTGGGACAGGGCTTTACTGAAGCTTTCTTT.